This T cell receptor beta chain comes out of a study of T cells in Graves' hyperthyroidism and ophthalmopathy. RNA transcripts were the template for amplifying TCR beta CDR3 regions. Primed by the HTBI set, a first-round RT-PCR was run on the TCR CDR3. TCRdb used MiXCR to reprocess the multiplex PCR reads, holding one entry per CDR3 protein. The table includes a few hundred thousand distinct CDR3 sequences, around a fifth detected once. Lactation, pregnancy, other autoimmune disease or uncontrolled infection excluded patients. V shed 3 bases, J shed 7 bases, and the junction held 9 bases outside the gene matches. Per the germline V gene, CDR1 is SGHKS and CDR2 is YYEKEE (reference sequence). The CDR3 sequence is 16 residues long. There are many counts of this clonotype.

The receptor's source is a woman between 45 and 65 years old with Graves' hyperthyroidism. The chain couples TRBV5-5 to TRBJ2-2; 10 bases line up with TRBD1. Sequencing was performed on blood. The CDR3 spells CASSSGTGVIGGELFF. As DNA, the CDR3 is TGTGCCAGCAGCTCCGGGACAGGGGTAATCGGCGGGGAGCTGTTTTTT.